The source of this T cell receptor (beta chain) is a study of blood T cells in healthy people across ages. This clonotype was seen a few times. Trimming removed 6 bases at V and 3 bases at J, with 15 bases between. This CDR3 has 15 residues. Through a sample-barcoded 5' primer and a J-beta primer mix, a second PCR was run for roughly 7 to 12 cycles. Using its own MiXCR run on the 5' RACE reads, TCRdb lists one record per CDR3 protein. This table holds more than 550,000 distinct CDR3 sequences, about a fifth found once. The sequencing sample was made of blood. This clonotype originated in a man aged 65 to 85 in good health. The rearrangement uses TRBV12-3 or TRBV12-4 and TRBJ1-5; the D gene is possibly TRBD1 (6 bases). CDR3 in amino acids: CASRWDQGPNQPQHF. The CDR3 coding sequence is TGTGCCAGCAGATGGGACCAGGGGCCCAATCAGCCCCAGCATTTT.